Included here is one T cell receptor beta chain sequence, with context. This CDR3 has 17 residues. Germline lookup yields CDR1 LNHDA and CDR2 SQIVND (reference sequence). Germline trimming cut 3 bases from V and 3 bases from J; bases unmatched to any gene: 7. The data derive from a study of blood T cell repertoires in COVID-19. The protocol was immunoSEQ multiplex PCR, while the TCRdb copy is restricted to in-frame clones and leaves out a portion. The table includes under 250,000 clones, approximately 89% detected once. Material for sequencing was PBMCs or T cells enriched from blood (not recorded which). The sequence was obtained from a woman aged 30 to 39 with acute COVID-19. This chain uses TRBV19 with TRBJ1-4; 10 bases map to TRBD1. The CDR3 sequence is CASSIPGQGKANEKLFF. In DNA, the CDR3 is TGTGCCAGTAGTATCCCGGGACAGGGGAAGGCTAATGAAAAACTGTTTTTT.